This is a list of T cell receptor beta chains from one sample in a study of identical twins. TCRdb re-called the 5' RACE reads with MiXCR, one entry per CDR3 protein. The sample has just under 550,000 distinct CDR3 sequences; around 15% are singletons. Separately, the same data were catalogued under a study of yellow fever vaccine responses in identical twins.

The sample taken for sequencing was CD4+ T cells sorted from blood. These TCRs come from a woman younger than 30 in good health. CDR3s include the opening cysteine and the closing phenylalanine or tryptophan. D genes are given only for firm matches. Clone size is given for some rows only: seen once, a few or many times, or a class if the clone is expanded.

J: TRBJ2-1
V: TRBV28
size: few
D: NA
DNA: TGTGCCAGCAGTTTATCTTCCCGGGGGCGGGGGTTACCCTACAATGAGCAGTTCTTC
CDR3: CASSLSSRGRGLPYNEQFF

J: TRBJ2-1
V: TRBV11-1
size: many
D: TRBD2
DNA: TGTGCCAGCAGCTTATGGCTTCTAGCGGGAGGCACGCGCTCCTACAATGAGCAGTTCTTC
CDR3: CASSLWLLAGGTRSYNEQFF

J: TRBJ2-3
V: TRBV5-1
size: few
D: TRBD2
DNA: TGCGCCAGCAGCTTTGGGGGGGGTGCCACAGATACGCAGTATTTT
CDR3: CASSFGGGATDTQYF

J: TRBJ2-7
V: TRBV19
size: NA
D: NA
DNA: TGTGCCAGTAGTCCAGGATCTCCCTCCTACGAGCAGTACTTC
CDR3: CASSPGSPSYEQYF

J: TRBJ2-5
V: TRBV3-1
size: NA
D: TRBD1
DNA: TGTGCCAGCGCCCGTGGGACAGTACAAGAGACCCAGTACTTC
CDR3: CASARGTVQETQYF

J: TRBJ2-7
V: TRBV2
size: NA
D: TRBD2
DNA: TGTGCCAGCGCGGGACCCGCTAGCGGCTACGAGCAGTACTTC
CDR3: CASAGPASGYEQYF

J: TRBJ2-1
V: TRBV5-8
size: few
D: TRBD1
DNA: TGTGCCAGCAGCTGGGACAGGGCCCTCTACAATGAGCAGTTCTTC
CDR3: CASSWDRALYNEQFF

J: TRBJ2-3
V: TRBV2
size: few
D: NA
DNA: TGTGCCAGCAGTGAAGCAAGGACCCCCGGGGATACGCAGTATTTT
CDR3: CASSEARTPGDTQYF

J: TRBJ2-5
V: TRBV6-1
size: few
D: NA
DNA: TGTGCCAGCAGTGGCATGGACGGAAAAGAGACCCAGTACTTC
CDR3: CASSGMDGKETQYF

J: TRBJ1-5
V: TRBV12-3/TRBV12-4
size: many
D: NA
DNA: TGTGCCAGCAGCTCCACGGGCCCGGGCAATCAGCCCCAGCATTTT
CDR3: CASSSTGPGNQPQHF